This T cell receptor (beta chain) was captured in a study of beta chain features in type 1 diabetes. V was cut by 6 bases and J by 0 bases, with 12 bases left in between. This CDR3 region has 14 residues. Germline V gives CDR1 SQVTM, CDR2 ANQGSEA. Expressed TCRB transcripts got sequenced, as all isolated RNA was reverse transcribed. Using immunoSEQ multiplex PCR, the repertoire was profiled, and TCRdb retains in-frame clones only, with some absent. The sample comprises approximately 250,000 clones, 13% to 15% of which are singletons, and roughly 0.024% rests with the top ten. This clone was detected a few times.

Input material: naive CD4+ T cells from blood. The receptor's source is a woman aged 40 to 49 in good health. This chain joins TRBV29-1 and TRBJ1-3, with D possibly TRBD1 on 5 matching bases. The DNA for the CDR3 is TGCAGCGTCGCCCCGACAGTCTCTGGAAACACCATATATTTT. Translated: CSVAPTVSGNTIYF.